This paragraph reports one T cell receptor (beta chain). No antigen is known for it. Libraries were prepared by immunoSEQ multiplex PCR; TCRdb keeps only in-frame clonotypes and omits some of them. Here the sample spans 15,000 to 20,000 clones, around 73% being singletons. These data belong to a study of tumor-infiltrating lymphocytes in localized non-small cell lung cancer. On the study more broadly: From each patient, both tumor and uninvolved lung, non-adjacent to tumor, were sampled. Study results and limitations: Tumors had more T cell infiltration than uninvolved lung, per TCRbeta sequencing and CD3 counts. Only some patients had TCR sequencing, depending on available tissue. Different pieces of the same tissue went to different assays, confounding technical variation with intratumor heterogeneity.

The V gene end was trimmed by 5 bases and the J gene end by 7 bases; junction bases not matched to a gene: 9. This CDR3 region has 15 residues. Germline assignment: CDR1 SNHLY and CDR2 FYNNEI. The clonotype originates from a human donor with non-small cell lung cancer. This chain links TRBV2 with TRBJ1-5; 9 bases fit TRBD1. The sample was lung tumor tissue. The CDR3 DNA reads TGTGCCAGCAGTATATCCACAGGGGGCGACCAGCCCCAGCATTTT. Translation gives CASSISTGGDQPQHF.